This T cell receptor (beta chain) was documented in a study of blood T cell repertoires in COVID-19. Clones were sequenced by immunoSEQ multiplex PCR, and TCRdb holds only the in-frame ones, with some missing. The sample has tens of thousands of clones; roughly four fifths are singletons. The CDR3 has 14 amino acids. Germline CDR1 is MNHEY and CDR2 is SVGAGI. V lost 5 bases to trimming and J lost 6 bases; unmatched junction nucleotides: 5. The chain employs TRBV6-5 and TRBJ2-7; TRBD1 matches at 12 bases. The receptor was isolated from a woman older than 75 with acute or convalescent COVID-19. The sequenced material came from peripheral blood. This chain's CDR3 is CASSRDRGLSEQYF. The CDR3 DNA reads TGTGCCAGCAGTCGGGACAGGGGGCTGAGCGAGCAGTACTTC.